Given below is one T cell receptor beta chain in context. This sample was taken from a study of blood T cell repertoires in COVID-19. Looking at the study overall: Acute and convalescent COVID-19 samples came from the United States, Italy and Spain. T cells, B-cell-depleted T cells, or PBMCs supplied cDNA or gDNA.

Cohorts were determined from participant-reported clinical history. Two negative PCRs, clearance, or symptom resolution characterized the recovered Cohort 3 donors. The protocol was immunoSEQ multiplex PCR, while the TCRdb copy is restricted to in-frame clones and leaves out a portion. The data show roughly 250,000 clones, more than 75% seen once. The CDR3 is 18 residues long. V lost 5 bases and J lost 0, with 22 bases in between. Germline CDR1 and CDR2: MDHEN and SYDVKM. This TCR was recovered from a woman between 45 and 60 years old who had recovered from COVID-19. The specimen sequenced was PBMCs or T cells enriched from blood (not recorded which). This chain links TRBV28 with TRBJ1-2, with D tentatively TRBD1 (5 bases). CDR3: CASSPISTVKDANYGYTF. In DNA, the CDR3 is TGTGCCAGCAGTCCTATCTCGACAGTCAAGGATGCTAACTATGGCTACACCTTC.